The 31 T cell receptor beta chains reported below all come from one sample, sequenced in a study of T cells in Graves' hyperthyroidism and ophthalmopathy. Amplification of TCR beta CDR3 regions used RNA as the template. TCR CDR3 regions were first amplified by RT-PCR with HTBI primers. TCRdb fed the multiplex PCR reads into MiXCR, producing one record per CDR3 protein. The sample carries a few hundred thousand distinct CDR3 sequences, roughly 15% recorded once. Sequenced material: blood. These receptor sequences come from a woman aged 25 to 39 with Graves' ophthalmopathy.

This clonotype was recorded many times. The CDR3 DNA is TGTGCCAGCAGCTCCGCCGGGCTAACAGAGACCCAGTACTTC. Translating it yields CASSSAGLTETQYF. The V and J genes are TRBV5-5 and TRBJ2-5; no reliable D call. The CDR3 spans 14 residues. V was cut by 3 bases and J by 4 bases, with 13 bases left in between. CDR1 is SGHKS and CDR2 is YYEKEE in the germline V gene (reference sequence).

This clonotype appeared many times. The CDR3 loop reads CASSSLGAESSYNEQFF. The CDR3 DNA is TGTGCCAGCAGCTCGCTGGGGGCGGAAAGCTCCTACAATGAGCAGTTCTTC. V gene TRBV9 combines with J gene TRBJ2-1, with D possibly TRBD1 on 6 matching bases. CDR1 SGDLS and CDR2 YYNGEE come from the germline V gene. This CDR3 region has 17 residues. V was cut by 4 bases and J by 0 bases, with 17 bases left in between.

This clonotype was detected only a few times. This chain links TRBV12-3 or TRBV12-4 with TRBJ1-2, with a possible D match to TRBD1 (5 bases). The CDR3 has 13 amino acids. V was cut by 3 bases and J by 5 bases, with 10 bases left in between. CDR3 DNA: TGTGCCAGCAGTTTGGGACCGTTTTATGGCTACACCTTC. Its protein is CASSLGPFYGYTF.

V and J are TRBV19 and TRBJ2-7; the D gene is possibly TRBD1 (5 bases). The CDR3 extends over 15 amino acids. Germline V gives CDR1 LNHDA, CDR2 SQIVND (reference sequence). Trimming removed 7 bases from V and 5 bases from J, with 21 bases in between. CDR3 region: CASTPGLLSRDEQYF. Here the CDR3 DNA reads TGTGCCAGTACCCCAGGGCTACTTTCAAGAGACGAGCAGTACTTC.

This clonotype was counted between two and nine times. The chain joins TRBV9 to TRBJ2-3; 9 nucleotides line up with TRBD2. The CDR3 runs 17 residues. The trim removed 3 bases at V and 2 bases at J, leaving 10 bases unmatched. The V gene's germline CDR1 is SGDLS and CDR2 YYNGEE. The CDR3 nucleotides are TGTGCCAGCAGCGGTAGGAAGGCGGGGGGGAACACAGATACGCAGTATTTT. Amino acid sequence: CASSGRKAGGNTDTQYF.

This clonotype was detected many times. This chain uses TRBV9 with TRBJ2-6, with D possibly being TRBD2 (5 bases). Trimming left V 1 base short and J 0 bases short, with 8 bases between. Germline V lookup: CDR1 SGDLS, CDR2 YYNGEE. The CDR3 has 16 amino acids. The CDR3 reads CASSVSGDSGANVLTF. The CDR3 DNA follows: TGTGCCAGCAGCGTAAGCGGAGACTCTGGGGCCAACGTCCTGACTTTC.

This clonotype was counted ten times or more. This chain joins TRBV2 and TRBJ1-6, with D unresolved. Looked up from germline, CDR1 is SNHLY and CDR2 is FYNNEI. V was clipped by 3 bases and J by 5 bases, with 14 bases between them. The CDR3 totals 16 residues. The CDR3 loop is CASSDVSPSHNSPLHF. CDR3 DNA sequence: TGTGCCAGCAGTGACGTCTCCCCCAGCCATAATTCACCCCTCCACTTT.

To note about this clonotype: This may stem from a read error, because a much larger clone lies one nucleotide away. This chain uses TRBV7-9 with TRBJ2-7; D uncertain. This CDR3 spans 13 amino acids. Germline lookup yields CDR1 SEHNR and CDR2 FQNEAQ (reference sequence). In DNA, the CDR3 is TGTGTCAGCAGCTTAACGGAGCTCTACGAGCAGTACTTC. Protein product: CVSSLTELYEQYF.

The rearrangement uses TRBV6-2 or TRBV6-3 and TRBJ2-2, with 7 bases matching TRBD2. Trimming at V came to 7 bases and at J to 3 bases, leaving 20 bases not matched to a gene. The germline CDR1 and CDR2 sequences are MNHEY and SVGEGT. The CDR3 spans 19 residues. The CDR3 reads CASTLQPPSRLAYTGELFF. The CDR3 bases are TGTGCCAGCACCCTCCAACCTCCGTCGAGACTAGCCTACACCGGGGAGCTGTTTTTT.

At least ten counts were recorded for this clonotype. The genes are TRBV12-5 and TRBJ2-2; no reliable D call. Between the trimmed V and J ends, which lost 2 bases and 3 bases, there was a span of 7 bases. Germline V gene data show CDR1 as LGHNT and CDR2 as FRNRAP. The CDR3 runs to 14 residues. Here the CDR3 reads CASGLKTDTGELFF. In DNA, the CDR3 is TGTGCTAGTGGTTTGAAAACAGACACCGGGGAGCTGTTTTTT.

This clonotype was seen repeatedly, ten times or more. The V gene is TRBV12-3 or TRBV12-4, the J gene TRBJ2-2; 9 nucleotides match TRBD1. V gave up 7 bases and J gave up 2 bases; unmatched junction bases: 2. CDR3 length: 14 amino acids. In DNA form, the CDR3 reads TGTGCCAGCAAACAGGGGGCAAACACCGGGGAGCTGTTTTTT. It codes for CASKQGANTGELFF.

This clonotype was counted ten times or more. In nucleotides, the CDR3 is TGTGCCAGCAGCCCTACTAGCGGGAGGGATACGCAGTATTTT. Translating it yields CASSPTSGRDTQYF. The chain couples TRBV3-1 to TRBJ2-3; 12 positions agree with TRBD2. J was trimmed by 6 bases and V by 4 bases; bases with no gene match: 2. Per germline, CDR1 LGHDT and CDR2 YNNKEL (reference sequence). This CDR3 contains 14 residues.

This clonotype occurred many times. The chain uses TRBV6-1 and TRBJ2-5; weak D call: TRBD2 (7 bases). Germline V lookup: CDR1 MNHNS, CDR2 SASEGT. CDR3 length equals 14 residues. V lost 2 bases and J lost 5, with 12 bases in between. CDR3: CASSERGGRETQYF. The CDR3 nucleotides read TGTGCCAGCAGTGAAAGGGGGGGGCGTGAGACCCAGTACTTC.

This clonotype was counted a single time. This chain uses TRBV7-3 with TRBJ2-3; 8 nucleotides agree with TRBD2. Per germline, CDR1 SGHTA and CDR2 FQGTGA. The length of the CDR3 is 16 residues. V lost 0 bases to trimming and J lost 1 base; unmatched junction nucleotides: 3. This CDR3 is CASSLTAGARTDTQYF. The CDR3 DNA sequence: TGTGCCAGCAGCTTAACAGCGGGGGCGCGCACAGATACGCAGTATTTT.

This clonotype appeared a few times. The V call is TRBV20-1, the J call TRBJ1-2; D uncertain. Trimming removed 3 bases from V and 5 bases from J, with 13 bases in between. Germline CDR1 reads DFQATT; CDR2 reads SNEGSKA (reference sequence). CDR3 length: 13 residues. CDR3 bases: TGCAGTGCTAGCGCCGGAACTAGGTATGGCTACACCTTC. Translating gives CSASAGTRYGYTF.

This clonotype was counted at least ten times. The chain employs TRBV20-1 and TRBJ2-1; TRBD2 matches at 7 bases. V shed 7 bases, J shed 0 bases, and the junction held 6 bases outside the gene matches. The CDR3 is 14 residues long. Germline V lookup: CDR1 DFQATT, CDR2 SNEGSKA (reference sequence). CDR3 in DNA: TGCAGTGTGGTGCCGGGGGGCTCCTACAATGAGCAGTTCTTC. Amino acid sequence: CSVVPGGSYNEQFF.

Many counts were recorded for this clonotype. The V and J genes are TRBV6-1 and TRBJ2-3, with 10 bases lining up with TRBD2. The CDR3 runs to 18 residues. From germline, CDR1 is MNHNS and CDR2 SASEGT. The V segment lost 2 bases and the J segment 1 base; nucleotides outside the gene matches: 9. The CDR3 nucleotides read TGTGCCAGCAGTGAAAGGTCCCTAGCGGGGGTAGGCACAGATACGCAGTATTTT. Amino acid sequence: CASSERSLAGVGTDTQYF.

This clonotype appeared a single time. Germline is not matched at one junction end, which may reflect a read error. V usage is TRBV5-6 and J usage is TRBJ2-5; 9 nucleotides match TRBD1. The CDR3 extends over 14 amino acids. CDR1 and CDR2 from the germline V gene are SGHDT and YYEEEE. Here the CDR3 reads CASKFGQGRETKYF. As DNA, the CDR3 is TGTGCCAGCAAATTCGGACAGGGGAGGGAGACCAAGTACTTC.

This clonotype has a count of ten or more. This chain joins TRBV20-1 and TRBJ2-5; 11 bases map to TRBD2. CDR3 length: 16 amino acids. Germline V gene sequence: CDR1 DFQATT, CDR2 SNEGSKA (reference sequence). The V gene end was trimmed by 3 bases and the J gene end by 4 bases; junction bases not matched to a gene: 10. The CDR3 loop is CSARVLAGGRGETQYF. CDR3 sequence (DNA): TGCAGTGCTAGGGTGCTAGCGGGGGGAAGGGGAGAGACCCAGTACTTC.

With regard to this clonotype: One junction end disagrees with the germline gene, perhaps due to a read error. The V and J genes are TRBV7-2 and TRBJ1-5, with a tentative D call TRBD1 (6 bases). Germline CDR1 is SGHTA and CDR2 is FQGNSA. The CDR3 extends over 19 amino acids. CDR3 coding DNA: TGTGCCAGCAGCTTAGGACAAGTAGTTTCGGGGGGCTTCAATCAGACCCAGCATTTT. This gives the protein CASSLGQVVSGGFNQTQHF.

The chain uses TRBV5-1 and TRBJ1-6; 9 nucleotides agree with TRBD1. CDR1 SGHRS and CDR2 YFSETQ come from the germline V gene. Trimming cost V 4 bases and J 11 bases; bases outside gene matches: 13. CDR3 length: 16 residues. As DNA, the CDR3 is TGCGCCAGCAGCCCCCGACCCGGGACAGGGAGTACACCCCTCCACTTT. Translating it yields CASSPRPGTGSTPLHF.

This clonotype was recorded at least ten times. V is TRBV3-1 and J is TRBJ1-2, with D perhaps matching TRBD1 (6 bases). Germline CDR1 reads LGHDT; CDR2 reads YNNKEL (reference sequence). The CDR3 is 18 amino acids. Trimming shortened V by 0 bases and J by 3 bases, and 20 bases separated the two germline ends. CDR3 nucleotides: TGTGCCAGCAGCCAAGAGATAACTTCAACAGGGTCGGACTATGGCTACACCTTC. The encoded protein is CASSQEITSTGSDYGYTF.

This clonotype has a count of ten or more. J is TRBJ1-1 and V is TRBV6-1, with a possible D match to TRBD1 (6 bases). The CDR3 loop spans 14 amino acids. V lost 10 bases and J 0 bases, leaving 15 bases between the germline ends. Germline lookup yields CDR1 MNHNS and CDR2 SASEGT. The CDR3 protein is CATKQGTLNTEAFF. In DNA form, the CDR3 reads TGTGCCACCAAACAGGGAACCCTGAACACTGAAGCTTTCTTT.

This clonotype showed up many times. This chain uses TRBV2 with TRBJ1-2; D is unresolved. Per germline, CDR1 SNHLY and CDR2 FYNNEI. The CDR3 is 13 residues long. V was trimmed by 1 base and J by 4 bases, leaving 7 bases between them. The CDR3 is CASSEVTSYGYTF. The CDR3 DNA reads TGTGCCAGCAGTGAAGTAACATCCTATGGCTACACCTTC.

This clonotype appeared many times. This sequence joins TRBV30 and TRBJ2-7; 7 nucleotides align to TRBD1. The V gene's germline CDR1 is GTSNPN and CDR2 SVGIG (reference sequence). This CDR3 has 12 amino acids. V dropped 7 bases and J dropped 2; count of bases not matched to a gene: 5. The DNA for the CDR3 is TGTGCCTTAAAACAGGGGACCTACGAGCAGTACTTC. Translated, it gives CALKQGTYEQYF.

This clonotype was recorded many times. The J gene is TRBJ1-1, the V gene TRBV7-9; D is ambiguous. The CDR3 loop spans 14 amino acids. Germline V lookup: CDR1 SEHNR, CDR2 FQNEAQ (reference sequence). The germline V and J ends were trimmed by 5 bases and 3 bases, with 13 bases remaining between them. CDR3 in amino acids: CASSLGREDTEAFF. The DNA of the CDR3 is TGTGCCAGCAGCCTCGGTAGGGAGGACACTGAAGCTTTCTTT. The full variable domain, with the rest looked up from reference TRBV7-9 and TRBJ1-1, is DTGVSQNPRHKITKRGQNVTFRCDPISEHNRLYWYRQTLGQGPEFLTYFQNEAQLEKSRLLSDRFSAERPKGSFSTLEIQRTEQGDSAMYLCASSLGREDTEAFFGQGTRLTVV.

This clonotype was recorded at least ten times. The chain has TRBV11-2 and TRBJ2-1, with TRBD2 matching over 9 bases. The germline V gene encodes CDR1 SGHAT and CDR2 FQNNGV. Trimming at V came to 5 bases and at J to 10 bases, leaving 12 bases not matched to a gene. The CDR3 totals 15 residues. This chain's CDR3 is CASSEDRGGAFEQFF. For the CDR3, the DNA is TGTGCCAGCAGCGAAGACCGCGGGGGGGCGTTCGAGCAGTTCTTC.

This clonotype has a count of ten or more. CDR3 DNA: TGTGCCAGCAGTTTCCCACCCTCGATGTTAGAAGGGACAGATACGCAGTATTTT. Its translation is CASSFPPSMLEGTDTQYF. This chain joins TRBV28 and TRBJ2-3; D not certain. The V end lost 3 bases, the J end lost 3 bases, and 22 bases lay between the germline ends. Germline V gene sequence: CDR1 MDHEN, CDR2 SYDVKM. This CDR3 is 18 amino acids long.

In its sample, this clonotype was seen a few times. J is TRBJ2-2 and V is TRBV7-3, with a weak D call TRBD1 (6 bases). The V end was cut by 5 bases, the J end by 0 bases, with 16 bases between. The CDR3 runs 17 residues. CDR1 and CDR2 from the germline V gene are SGHTA and FQGTGA. The chain's CDR3 is CASSPKRDNANTGELFF. The CDR3 region has the DNA TGTGCCAGCAGCCCAAAACGGGACAACGCGAACACCGGGGAGCTGTTTTTT.

A few counts support this clonotype. This chain joins TRBV6-1 and TRBJ2-7; D assignment may be TRBD1 or TRBD2 (7 bases each). V lost 6 bases and J 0 bases, leaving 15 bases between the germline ends. The germline V gene has CDR1 MNHNS and CDR2 SASEGT. The CDR3 sequence is 15 residues long. CDR3: CASRGGGAISYEQYF. DNA for the CDR3: TGTGCCAGCAGGGGAGGGGGCGCGATCTCCTACGAGCAGTACTTC.

The sample holds many counts of this clonotype. The gene calls are TRBV6-1 and TRBJ1-1; no reliable D call. Germline loops: CDR1 MNHNS, CDR2 SASEGT. CDR3 length: 12 residues. V dropped 1 base and J dropped 8 bases, with 8 bases sitting between them. Here the CDR3 DNA reads TGTGCCAGCAGTGAAGGGTGGTACGAAGCTTTCTTT. This codes for CASSEGWYEAFF.